Each of the 20 T cell receptor beta chains below was sequenced from the same sample in a study of CD8+CD57+ T cells in acquired aplastic anemia. Findings and limits, study-wide: Compared with total CD4+ and CD8+ cell pools, patient CD8+CD57+ cells were less diverse.

TCR beta VDJ and CDR3 were profiled, and genomic DNA was the template. In TCRdb, the reads were re-called with MiXCR into one record per CDR3 protein. The data show around 17,000 distinct CDR3 sequences, less than 45% seen once. Their cognate antigens are unknown. Selection for sequencing was limited to patients who had shown CD8+CD57+ cell expansion by flow cytometry. The sequenced sample was CD8+CD57+ T cells sorted from PBMCs. The sample's subset: bead-enriched CD8+CD57+ effector memory T cells from SAA patients. These receptors came from a human donor with aplastic anemia.

A remark on this clonotype: Given a much more abundant clone one base away, this may be a read error. It is likely a read error, because the conserved phenylalanine at the end of the CDR3 is missing. The chain carries TRBV15 and TRBJ1-5; tentative D call: TRBD1 (5 bases). V was clipped by 1 base and J by 6 bases, with 13 bases between them. The CDR3 length is 15 residues. Germline CDR1 and CDR2: LNHNV and YYDKDF (reference sequence). The CDR3 loop reads CATSRGQGSAQPQHS. CDR3 sequence (DNA): TGTGCCACCAGCAGAGGTCAGGGTTCGGCTCAGCCCCAGCATTCT.

Of note for this clonotype: At one boundary the junction diverges from the germline segment, which might be a read error. The chain combines TRBV5-4 with TRBJ1-2, with unresolved D. Germline CDR1 reads SGHNT; CDR2 reads YYREEE (reference sequence). The CDR3 consists of 10 residues. The CDR3 loop reads CASSLYGYIF. The DNA for the CDR3 is TGTGCCAGCAGCCTCTATGGCTACATCTTC.

This clonotype was detected only a few times. The rearrangement joins TRBV7-9 to TRBJ2-7; no clear D. The CDR3 is 12 residues long. The V end was cut by 1 base, the J end by 4 bases, with 5 bases between. In germline, CDR1 is SEHNR, CDR2 FQNEAQ (reference sequence). The CDR3 protein is CASSLVVYEQYF. CDR3 DNA sequence: TGTGCCAGCAGCTTAGTCGTTTACGAGCAGTACTTC.

This chain connects TRBV28 to TRBJ1-5, with 8 nucleotides matching TRBD1. CDR1 and CDR2 (germline): MDHEN, SYDVKM. V lost 5 bases to trimming and J lost 2 bases; unmatched junction nucleotides: 2. The CDR3 is 14 residues long. As DNA, the CDR3 is TGTGCCAGCAGTGACAGGGGCGGCAATCAGCCCCAGCATTTT. Translation gives CASSDRGGNQPQHF.

This clonotype was recorded many times. The chain recombines TRBV20-1 with TRBJ2-7, with D uncertain. V was clipped by 0 bases and J by 2 bases, with 14 bases between them. The length of the CDR3 is 15 residues. CDR1 is DFQATT and CDR2 is SNEGSKA in the germline V gene (reference sequence). Here the CDR3 DNA reads TGCAGTGCTAGAGATGAGATACGGTGGGCCTACGAGCAGTACTTC. Translating gives CSARDEIRWAYEQYF.

The chain recombines TRBV7-3 with TRBJ1-6; 9 positions agree with TRBD1. J gave up 6 bases and V 5 bases, and 8 bases lay outside the gene matches. Germline assignment: CDR1 SGHTA and CDR2 FQGTGA. The CDR3 totals 16 residues. CDR3 coding DNA: TGTGCCAGCAGCCTAAGGCCGGACAGGGGTAATTCACCCCTCCACTTT. This encodes CASSLRPDRGNSPLHF.

The sample holds a few counts of this clonotype. J is TRBJ2-1 and V is TRBV15, with 11 bases fitting TRBD2. Trimming removed 1 base from V and 5 bases from J; junction bases left unmatched: 4. Per germline, CDR1 LNHNV and CDR2 YYDKDF (reference sequence). The CDR3 loop spans 16 amino acids. CDR3 nucleotide sequence: TGTGCCACCAGCAGAGCCCCGGGACTAGCGGACAATGAGCAGTTCTTC. It specifies CATSRAPGLADNEQFF.

The chain joins TRBV9 to TRBJ1-2; D perhaps matches TRBD1 (5 bases). The V end was cut by 0 bases, the J end by 3 bases, with 9 bases between. From germline, CDR1 is SGDLS and CDR2 YYNGEE. CDR3 size: 14 residues. CDR3: CASSVDLGDYGYTF. The CDR3 DNA reads TGTGCCAGCAGCGTAGATCTGGGGGACTATGGCTACACCTTC.

The chain is built from TRBV5-4 and TRBJ2-1, with D possibly TRBD2 on 7 matching bases. The germline gives CDR1 SGHNT, CDR2 YYREEE (reference sequence). The germline V and J ends were trimmed by 3 bases and 3 bases, with 22 bases remaining between them. The CDR3 is made up of 18 amino acids. CDR3 residues: CASSSSRYGGLYYNEQFF. In DNA form, the CDR3 reads TGTGCCAGCAGCTCGTCCCGTTACGGGGGGCTATACTACAATGAGCAGTTCTTC.

V gene TRBV7-6 combines with J gene TRBJ2-1; 7 bases match TRBD2. This CDR3 is built from 16 residues. CDR1 SGHVS and CDR2 FNYEAQ come from the germline V gene. The V gene end was trimmed by 5 bases and the J gene end by 4 bases; junction bases not matched to a gene: 11. The CDR3 is CASSRREAGFYNEQFF. CDR3 nucleotides: TGTGCCAGCAGCCGACGGGAAGCGGGGTTTTACAATGAGCAGTTCTTC.

This clonotype was observed a handful of times. The V gene is TRBV11-1, the J gene TRBJ2-1; 8 bases agree with TRBD2. This CDR3 is built from 15 residues. J was trimmed by 7 bases and V by 7 bases; bases with no gene match: 12. CDR1 is SGHAT, CDR2 FQDESV, per germline (reference sequence). This chain's CDR3 is CASTLLSGSPNEQFF. CDR3 DNA: TGTGCCAGCACCCTACTAAGCGGGAGTCCTAATGAGCAGTTCTTC.

There are many counts of this clonotype. V gene TRBV5-4 combines with J gene TRBJ1-1; weak D call: TRBD1 (5 bases). The CDR3 loop spans 14 amino acids. Germline CDR1 is SGHNT and CDR2 is YYREEE (reference sequence). Trimming took off 6 bases at V and 5 bases at J, with 17 bases between the two ends. CDR3 loop: CASTNQGIRTEAFF. CDR3 bases: TGTGCCAGCACCAATCAGGGTATTAGAACTGAAGCTTTCTTT. The variable domain in full, with the rest retrieved from reference TRBV5-4 and TRBJ1-1, is ETGVTQSPTHLIKTRGQQVTLRCSSQSGHNTVSWYQQALGQGPQFIFQYYREEENGRGNFPPRFSGLQFPNYSSELNVNALELDDSALYLCASTNQGIRTEAFFGQGTRLTVV.

CDR3 in amino acids: CASSFLEGKYEQYF. The CDR3 DNA is TGTGCCAGCAGCTTTCTGGAGGGGAAGTACGAGCAGTACTTC. The chain couples TRBV7-9 to TRBJ2-7; D may be TRBD2 (6 bases). CDR3 size: 14 residues. Between the trimmed V and J ends, which lost 3 bases and 4 bases, there was a span of 13 bases. From germline, CDR1 is SEHNR and CDR2 FQNEAQ (reference sequence).

The genes are TRBV29-1 and TRBJ2-7; 14 nucleotides match TRBD2. The CDR3 sequence is 13 residues long. Trimming cost V 6 bases and J 2 bases; bases outside gene matches: 0. The V gene's germline CDR1 is SQVTM and CDR2 ANQGSEA. The CDR3 region is CSVGLAGAYEQYF. The CDR3 DNA sequence: TGCAGCGTGGGACTAGCGGGAGCCTACGAGCAGTACTTC.

This clonotype was counted a few times. The chain couples TRBV27 to TRBJ1-6; D is unclear. The CDR3 has 15 amino acids. Trimming removed 2 bases at V and 0 bases at J, with 5 bases between. Germline CDR1 reads MNHEY; CDR2 reads SMNVEV (reference sequence). CDR3 region: CASSLGSSYNSPLHF. CDR3 nucleotides: TGTGCCAGCAGTTTAGGCAGCTCCTATAATTCACCCCTCCACTTT.

The rearrangement uses TRBV20-1 and TRBJ1-5, with unresolved D. Germline CDR1 DFQATT, CDR2 SNEGSKA (reference sequence). With 2 bases removed from V and 1 base from J, the gap between germline ends came to 6 bases. The CDR3 loop spans 13 amino acids. The CDR3 region is CSARPESNQPQHF. The CDR3 DNA reads as TGCAGTGCTAGACCGGAAAGCAATCAGCCCCAGCATTTT.

The V gene is TRBV6-1, the J gene TRBJ2-5; TRBD2 aligns across 11 bases. V dropped 3 bases and J dropped 1; count of bases not matched to a gene: 4. The germline CDR1 and CDR2 sequences are MNHNS and SASEGT. This CDR3 spans 16 amino acids. The CDR3 is CASSEATSGIQETQYF. The CDR3 bases are TGTGCCAGCAGTGAGGCGACTAGCGGGATCCAAGAGACCCAGTACTTC.

This clonotype came up a few times. This chain joins TRBV2 and TRBJ1-5; TRBD1 agrees at 8 bases. Trimming at V came to 7 bases and at J to 2 bases, leaving 4 bases not matched to a gene. Germline V gene lookup returns CDR1 SNHLY and CDR2 FYNNEI. The CDR3 loop spans 14 amino acids. The CDR3 sequence: CASTDRGGNQPQHF. The CDR3 nucleotides are TGTGCCAGCACTGACAGGGGTGGCAATCAGCCCCAGCATTTT.

This clonotype occurred many times. The chain carries TRBV7-9 and TRBJ2-7, with 9 bases lining up with TRBD1. Per germline, CDR1 SEHNR and CDR2 FQNEAQ (reference sequence). V was pared by 1 base and J by 0 bases, with 7 bases of the junction left unmatched. The CDR3 has 17 amino acids. This CDR3 reads CASSLGGGQGLSYEQYF. DNA for the CDR3: TGTGCCAGCAGCTTAGGGGGTGGACAGGGGCTCTCCTACGAGCAGTACTTC.

This clonotype was seen repeatedly, ten times or more. This chain connects TRBV10-3 to TRBJ2-5, with D perhaps TRBD1 (6 bases). Germline V gives CDR1 ENHRY, CDR2 SYGVKD. This CDR3 region has 13 residues. Trimming took 4 bases from V and 2 from J, leaving 8 bases between them. Written as DNA, the CDR3 is TGTGCCATCAGTGGGACAGTACAAGAGACCCAGTACTTC. It codes for CAISGTVQETQYF.